This entry lists 22 T cell receptor beta chains sequenced from one sample in a study of T-cell memory formation after mild COVID-19. TCRdb passed the 5' RACE reads through MiXCR, listing each CDR3 protein once. The sample has just under 550,000 distinct CDR3 sequences, about a fifth seen once. Sequencing was performed on PBMCs or a T cell subset sorted from them (not recorded which). The receptors originated from an adult woman who had mild COVID-19 (a few samples of this study predate the infection). Cell type and time point are not known.

CDR3 coding DNA: TGCGCCAGCAGCTTGGGGGGAAGGACAGGCGTATATGGCTACACCTTC. Translation: CASSLGGRTGVYGYTF. The chain links TRBV5-1 to TRBJ1-2; 7 bases are a match to TRBD1. The junction had 10 bases not matched to a gene; V was cut back by 0 bases and J by 5 bases. The CDR3 consists of 16 residues. Germline V CDR1 and CDR2: SGHRS, YFSETQ. Drawing the rest from reference TRBV5-1 and TRBJ1-2, the complete variable domain is KAGVTQTPRYLIKTRGQQVTLSCSPISGHRSVSWYQQTPGQGLQFLFEYFSETQRNKGNFPGRFSGRQFSNSRSEMNVSTLELGDSALYLCASSLGGRTGVYGYTFGSGTRLTVV.

The chain links TRBV6-2 or TRBV6-3 to TRBJ2-7, with D tentatively TRBD2 (5 bases). Germline CDR1 and CDR2: MNHEY and SVGEGT. V was shortened by 2 bases and J by 4 bases, with 12 bases between the two germline ends. The CDR3 consists of 14 residues. CDR3 protein: CASSYIGITYEQYF. In DNA, the CDR3 is TGTGCCAGCAGTTACATCGGGATTACTTACGAGCAGTACTTC.

This clonotype occurred a few times. This sequence joins TRBV29-1 and TRBJ2-1, with 11 bases fitting TRBD2. The V gene's germline CDR1 is SQVTM and CDR2 ANQGSEA. CDR3 length: 16 residues. The J segment lost 2 bases and the V segment lost 4 bases, leaving 7 bases of the junction unmatched. CDR3 amino acids: CSVAQTSGGTYNEQFF. Written as DNA, the CDR3 is TGCAGCGTTGCCCAAACTAGCGGGGGAACCTACAATGAGCAGTTCTTC.

This clonotype was recorded a few times. V usage is TRBV5-1 and J usage is TRBJ2-1; possibly TRBD1 or TRBD2 for D (5 bases each). Looked up from germline, CDR1 is SGHRS and CDR2 is YFSETQ. The V gene lost 0 bases and the J gene lost 12 bases, with 10 bases spanning the gap. This CDR3 has 12 amino acids. CDR3 coding DNA: TGCGCCAGCAGCTTGGTCGGGGACCCGCAGTTCTTC. It encodes CASSLVGDPQFF. The full variable domain, its missing parts supplied by reference TRBV5-1 and TRBJ2-1, is KAGVTQTPRYLIKTRGQQVTLSCSPISGHRSVSWYQQTPGQGLQFLFEYFSETQRNKGNFPGRFSGRQFSNSRSEMNVSTLELGDSALYLCASSLVGDPQFFGPGTRLTVL.

The rearrangement links TRBV15 to TRBJ2-3, with 8 bases identical to TRBD1. The V segment lost 6 bases and the J segment 3 bases; nucleotides outside the gene matches: 8. This CDR3 contains 15 residues. The germline V gene has CDR1 LNHNV and CDR2 YYDKDF (reference sequence). CDR3 coding DNA: TGTGCCACCAGGGCGGACAGGGTAGGAACAGATACGCAGTATTTT. It codes for CATRADRVGTDTQYF.

The CDR3 nucleotides are TGTGCCAGCAGGGGTATGATAGCCAACTATGGCTACACCTTC. Protein product: CASRGMIANYGYTF. The genes are TRBV12-3 or TRBV12-4 and TRBJ1-2; D gene ambiguous. The CDR3 contains 14 residues. Trimming stripped 6 bases from V and 2 bases from J, with 13 bases between.

This clonotype has just a few counts. V gene TRBV2 combines with J gene TRBJ2-2; D not certain. This CDR3 has 14 amino acids. Trimming left V 4 bases short and J 2 bases short, with 8 bases between. CDR1 SNHLY and CDR2 FYNNEI come from the germline V gene. In nucleotides, the CDR3 is TGTGCCAGCAGTGCTCGGGTCAACACCGGGGAGCTGTTTTTT. It codes for CASSARVNTGELFF.

The rearrangement links TRBV5-6 to TRBJ2-1, with unresolved D. Germline V lookup: CDR1 SGHDT, CDR2 YYEEEE. This CDR3 region has 12 residues. Trimming took 0 bases from V and 8 from J, leaving 6 bases between them. The CDR3 DNA follows: TGTGCCAGCAGCTTGGACTGGGATGAGCAGTTCTTC. This encodes CASSLDWDEQFF.

This clonotype was counted a few times. This chain joins TRBV5-5 and TRBJ1-1; tentative D call: TRBD1 (5 bases). The ends were cut back, 3 bases at V and 2 bases at J, with 23 bases in the middle. The length of the CDR3 is 18 residues. Germline V CDR1 and CDR2: SGHKS, YYEKEE (reference sequence). The CDR3 sequence: CASSSLRTGHRGNTEAFF. The DNA of the CDR3 is TGTGCCAGCAGCTCCCTAAGGACTGGACACCGGGGAAACACTGAAGCTTTCTTT.

This clonotype was detected only a few times. The chain joins TRBV7-6 to TRBJ2-1; TRBD2 matches 14 bases. The germline V gene encodes CDR1 SGHVS and CDR2 FNYEAQ. The CDR3 runs 23 residues. V lost 1 base to trimming and J lost 12 bases; unmatched junction nucleotides: 29. The CDR3 sequence: CASSLGVTSGRASGSGSGAAQFF. The CDR3 DNA sequence: TGTGCCAGCAGCTTAGGAGTGACTAGCGGGAGGGCCTCGGGCTCCGGGAGCGGAGCCGCGCAGTTCTTC.

This clonotype was observed a few times. V usage is TRBV19 and J usage is TRBJ2-7; D gene ambiguous. CDR3 length: 14 amino acids. Trimming pared 1 base from V and 2 bases from J, leaving 9 bases between. The germline V gene encodes CDR1 LNHDA and CDR2 SQIVND (reference sequence). The CDR3 DNA reads TGTGCCAGTAGTATAGTGGACGACCCCTACGAGCAGTACTTC. The encoded protein is CASSIVDDPYEQYF.

V is TRBV3-1 and J is TRBJ2-5, with D hard to call. The ends were cut back, 0 bases at V and 5 bases at J, with 10 bases in the middle. CDR1 is LGHDT and CDR2 is YNNKEL in the germline V gene (reference sequence). The CDR3 is 14 residues long. The CDR3 sequence is CASSQDLGLETQYF. CDR3 sequence (DNA): TGTGCCAGCAGCCAAGATCTCGGGCTTGAGACCCAGTACTTC.

V gene TRBV27 combines with J gene TRBJ2-3; D is perhaps TRBD2 (5 bases). Germline values: CDR1 MNHEY, CDR2 SMNVEV (reference sequence). The CDR3 consists of 14 residues. The V gene lost 6 bases and the J gene lost 3 bases, with 13 bases spanning the gap. The CDR3 DNA is TGTGCCAGCAGCCTGGAGACGGGGACAGATACGCAGTATTTT. Its protein is CASSLETGTDTQYF.

In this sample, this clonotype turned up a few times. The chain has TRBV5-1 and TRBJ2-7, with 9 bases fitting TRBD1. The germline V gene has CDR1 SGHRS and CDR2 YFSETQ. The CDR3 runs 15 residues. J gave up 4 bases and V 0 bases, and 5 bases lay outside the gene matches. As DNA, the CDR3 is TGCGCCAGCAGCTTGGGACAGGGGGAGAGGTACGAGCAGTACTTC. Its protein product is CASSLGQGERYEQYF.

The chain links TRBV3-1 to TRBJ1-1; D is undetermined. Trimming shortened V by 0 bases and J by 6 bases, and 11 bases separated the two germline ends. Germline V CDR1 and CDR2: LGHDT, YNNKEL (reference sequence). The CDR3 sequence is 14 residues long. CDR3: CASSQEGVFAEAFF. CDR3 nucleotide sequence: TGTGCCAGCAGCCAAGAGGGAGTATTTGCTGAAGCTTTCTTT.

Only one count was recorded for this clonotype. The V call is TRBV7-9, the J call TRBJ2-3; D not resolved. From germline, CDR1 is SEHNR and CDR2 FQNEAQ (reference sequence). The CDR3 is 15 amino acids. V lost 5 bases and J lost 4, with 16 bases in between. This chain's CDR3 is CASSPTQPRPDTQYF. In DNA form, the CDR3 reads TGTGCCAGCAGCCCGACTCAGCCCCGGCCAGATACGCAGTATTTT.

The chain employs TRBV4-2 and TRBJ1-1; no firm D call. Trimming removed 4 bases at V and 2 bases at J, with 11 bases between. This CDR3 spans 14 amino acids. The germline V gene encodes CDR1 LGHNA and CDR2 YNFKEQ. The CDR3 is CASSLRRVNTEAFF. The CDR3 DNA is TGTGCCAGCAGCCTCAGACGGGTAAACACTGAAGCTTTCTTT.

This clonotype was seen more than once but under ten times. J is TRBJ1-1 and V is TRBV10-3; D gene ambiguous. Germline CDR1 reads ENHRY; CDR2 reads SYGVKD. The CDR3 consists of 13 residues. V lost 7 bases, J lost 2 bases, and 11 bases lay in between. The CDR3 spells CAITSSGNTEAFF. For the CDR3, the DNA is TGTGCCATCACTTCCTCTGGTAACACTGAAGCTTTCTTT.

The rearrangement joins TRBV9 to TRBJ2-1; 9 nucleotides agree with TRBD1. The CDR3 totals 15 residues. Per germline, CDR1 SGDLS and CDR2 YYNGEE. With V trimmed by 0 bases and J by 7 bases, 5 bases remained unmatched. The CDR3: CASSVGDRVGNEQFF. The CDR3 DNA is TGTGCCAGCAGCGTAGGGGACAGGGTCGGTAATGAGCAGTTCTTC.

This chain connects TRBV7-9 to TRBJ2-7; D perhaps matches TRBD1 (6 bases). V lost 3 bases to trimming and J lost 3 bases, with 24 bases between them. This CDR3 has 18 amino acids. In germline, CDR1 is SEHNR, CDR2 FQNEAQ (reference sequence). CDR3 DNA: TGTGCCAGCAGCTTGGAATTCTCGACAGGCCTTGGCCGCTACGAGCAGTACTTC. It specifies CASSLEFSTGLGRYEQYF.

This clonotype was seen a handful of times. The chain combines TRBV30 with TRBJ1-4; D not certain. Trimming took 2 bases from V and 5 from J, leaving 3 bases between them. Germline V gives CDR1 GTSNPN, CDR2 SVGIG (reference sequence). CDR3 length: 11 amino acids. The CDR3 DNA is TGTGCCTGGAGTACAAATGAAAAACTGTTTTTT. It specifies CAWSTNEKLFF.

A few counts support this clonotype. The chain links TRBV30 to TRBJ2-1; TRBD2 aligns across 10 bases. Germline CDR1 GTSNPN, CDR2 SVGIG (reference sequence). With 2 bases clipped from V and 7 bases from J, the junction kept 5 bases outside the gene matches. This CDR3 spans 14 amino acids. The CDR3 DNA reads as TGTGCCTGGAGTTCTAGCGGGAGTCCTAATGAGCAGTTCTTC. This translates into CAWSSSGSPNEQFF.